The T cell receptor beta chain under discussion was sequenced for a study of brain metastases from non-small cell lung cancer. General study findings and limits: Compared with their matched primary tumors, around 60% of brain metastases showed expanded T-cell clones.

A word on this clone: The target antigen is unknown.

Trimming removed 1 base from V and 6 bases from J, with 13 bases in between. This CDR3 is 14 amino acids long. Germline V gives CDR1 SGHAT, CDR2 FQDESV (reference sequence). Repertoires were generated with immunoSEQ multiplex PCR, while TCRdb's copy carries only in-frame clones and drops some. This sample has some 4,000 clones, with nearly 90% found just once. V and J are TRBV11-1 and TRBJ2-7; D is perhaps TRBD1 or TRBD2 (5 bases each). This receptor was obtained from a donor at least 40 years old with non-small cell lung cancer. The material sequenced was primary lung tumor tissue. The CDR3 reads CASSLVAPRGEQYF. DNA of the CDR3: TGTGCCAGCAGCTTAGTGGCCCCGAGGGGCGAGCAGTACTTC.